The 20 T cell receptor beta chains presented below share a single source sample, sequenced in a study of human T cells and chemical hapten exposure. Time point here: patch test 1, 2 weeks after DPC sensitization. As for treatment: therapeutic diphenylcyclopropenone sensitization with weekly scalp DPC. TCRdb re-derived calls from the RACE reads in MiXCR, one entry per CDR3 protein. The sample consists of tens of thousands of distinct CDR3 sequences, roughly 10% of them appearing once. This material consisted of whole blood, taken in connection with sensitization to the hapten diphenylcyclopropenone (DPC). These receptors were collected from a man aged 40-49 years with alopecia areata. Some clones in this sample may be carry-over from other donors' samples.

This clonotype was counted between two and nine times. V and J are TRBV7-2 and TRBJ2-5, with TRBD1 matching 8 bases. V trimming: 5 bases; J trimming: 9 bases; junction bases outside the gene matches: 5. CDR3 length: 12 residues. Germline assignment: CDR1 SGHTA and CDR2 FQGNSA. Written as DNA, the CDR3 is TGTGCCAGCAGCCCAGACAGGGGAGCCCAGTACTTC. It is translated as CASSPDRGAQYF.

This clonotype was recorded a few times. The genes are TRBV19 and TRBJ2-5; 7 bases are shared with TRBD1. Germline lookup yields CDR1 LNHDA and CDR2 SQIVND (reference sequence). V shed 4 bases and J 2 bases; nucleotides not matched to a gene: 7. This CDR3 is 15 amino acids long. The CDR3 bases are TGTGCCAGTAGTACTCCTGTGGGACAGCAAGAGACCCAGTACTTC. Residues: CASSTPVGQQETQYF.

This clonotype was seen many times. The genes are TRBV3-1 and TRBJ2-1; the D gene is possibly TRBD2 (7 bases). The V and J ends lost 4 bases and 5 bases respectively, with 15 bases between them. The germline gives CDR1 LGHDT, CDR2 YNNKEL (reference sequence). The CDR3 is made up of 15 amino acids. The CDR3 DNA reads as TGTGCCAGCAGCCCGGGGGGCAGGAGGAACAATGAGCAGTTCTTC. This gives the protein CASSPGGRRNNEQFF.

This clonotype was counted between two and nine times. The germline gene is not matched at one end of the junction; a read error may be the cause. The V and J genes are TRBV7-7 and TRBJ2-4, with D tentatively TRBD1 (5 bases). Germline CDR1 and CDR2: SSHAT and FNYEAQ (reference sequence). The CDR3 covers 14 residues. CDR3 sequence (DNA): TGTGCTAGCAGTTGCGACTTATTCTGGGGCGGAGAGTACTTC. It translates to CASSCDLFWGGEYF.

A few counts support this clonotype. The chain carries TRBV21-1 and TRBJ2-7; the D call in the table, TRBD1, was not verified against the DNA. TRBV21-1 is a pseudogene segment. This CDR3 comprises 15 residues. As DNA, the CDR3 is TGTGCCAGCAGCATCGGGACAGGGGATTACTACGAGCAGTACTTC. Amino acid sequence: CASSIGTGDYYEQYF.

This clonotype showed up just a few times. The chain employs TRBV30 and TRBJ1-3; the D is unclear. This CDR3 spans 13 amino acids. V was trimmed by 3 bases and J by 8 bases, leaving 14 bases between them. Looked up from germline, CDR1 is GTSNPN and CDR2 is SVGIG (reference sequence). The CDR3 loop reads CAWRAPAMDTIYF. The CDR3 DNA reads as TGTGCCTGGAGGGCCCCCGCGATGGACACCATATATTTT.

This clonotype was counted only a few times. Sequence at one end of the junction differs from germline and may be a read error. The chain carries TRBV9 and TRBJ1-2, with 9 bases that match TRBD1. This CDR3 is 15 amino acids long. The germline CDR1 and CDR2 sequences are SGDLS and YYNGEE. As DNA, the CDR3 is TGTGCCAGCAGCGTAGCAGGACAGGGGTACTATGGCTACAACTTC. This encodes CASSVAGQGYYGYNF.

This clonotype occurred a few times. This chain uses TRBV6-2 or TRBV6-3 with TRBJ2-3; D is undetermined. Germline V gene sequence: CDR1 MNHEY, CDR2 SVGEGT. Trimming took 6 bases from V and 1 from J, leaving 11 bases between them. The CDR3 totals 14 residues. The CDR3 DNA sequence: TGTGCCAGCAGCAATAGACCGGGCACAGATACGCAGTATTTT. Translated, it gives CASSNRPGTDTQYF.

The chain joins TRBV12-3 or TRBV12-4 to TRBJ1-1; D gene uncertain. The CDR3 extends over 15 amino acids. The V gene lost 2 bases and the J gene lost 3 bases, with 13 bases spanning the gap. The CDR3: CASSLRGGFYTEAFF. The CDR3 bases are TGTGCCAGCAGTTTAAGAGGCGGCTTCTACACTGAAGCTTTCTTT.

This clonotype was seen ten or more times. The chain uses TRBV6-2 or TRBV6-3 and TRBJ2-1; TRBD2 matches 13 bases. The CDR3 contains 16 residues. Germline loops: CDR1 MNHEY, CDR2 SVGEGT. The V segment lost 5 bases and the J segment 4 bases; nucleotides outside the gene matches: 5. This CDR3 is CASSTRTSGRYNEQFF. As DNA, the CDR3 is TGTGCCAGCAGTACACGGACTAGCGGGAGATACAATGAGCAGTTCTTC.

The chain employs TRBV29-1 and TRBJ2-3, with D unclear. The V gene lost 3 bases and the J gene lost 5 bases, with 9 bases spanning the gap. The V gene's germline CDR1 is SQVTM and CDR2 ANQGSEA. The CDR3 loop spans 12 amino acids. The CDR3, as DNA: TGCAGCGTTGATATTAGGGAAGATACGCAGTATTTT. Amino acid sequence: CSVDIREDTQYF.

CDR3 DNA sequence: TGTGCCAGCAGTTTATCTGTCATGGGATATAATTCACCCCTCCACTTT. It codes for CASSLSVMGYNSPLHF. This chain connects TRBV27 to TRBJ1-6; D unresolved. V lost 0 bases to trimming and J lost 4 bases, with 10 bases between them. The length of the CDR3 is 16 residues. The germline gives CDR1 MNHEY, CDR2 SMNVEV (reference sequence).

This clonotype came up a few times. V and J are TRBV20-1 and TRBJ1-5; 10 bases line up with TRBD1. The ends lost 3 bases at V and 6 bases at J; junction bases unmatched: 5. The germline gives CDR1 DFQATT, CDR2 SNEGSKA (reference sequence). The CDR3 has 14 residues. The CDR3 spells CSASSGQGFQPQHF. DNA of the CDR3: TGCAGTGCTAGTTCGGGACAGGGGTTTCAGCCCCAGCATTTT.

This clonotype was seen a handful of times. J is TRBJ2-6 and V is TRBV29-1; 7 bases map to TRBD1. The CDR3 contains 16 residues. Germline CDR1 and CDR2: SQVTM and ANQGSEA. V lost 7 bases to trimming and J lost 1 base; unmatched junction nucleotides: 10. CDR3 in amino acids: CSAVTGSKSGANVLTF. CDR3 coding DNA: TGCAGCGCCGTGACAGGGAGTAAGTCTGGGGCCAACGTCCTGACTTTC. Full variable domain (missing parts from reference TRBV29-1 and TRBJ2-6): SAVISQKPSRDICQRGTSLTIQCQVDSQVTMMFWYRQQPGQSLTLIATANQGSEATYESGFVIDKFPISRPNLTFSTLTVSNMSPEDSSIYLCSAVTGSKSGANVLTFGAGSRLTVL.

The chain joins TRBV20-1 to TRBJ2-7; TRBD2 aligns across 11 bases. This CDR3 contains 16 residues. Per germline, CDR1 DFQATT and CDR2 SNEGSKA (reference sequence). V shed 2 bases and J 3 bases; nucleotides not matched to a gene: 9. CDR3 sequence reads: CSARPFSGTSGYEQYF. CDR3 coding DNA: TGCAGTGCTAGACCGTTTTCCGGGACTAGCGGCTACGAGCAGTACTTC.

This clonotype was detected ten times or more. The chain combines TRBV4-3 with TRBJ1-6; D may be TRBD1 (6 bases). The V gene's germline CDR1 is LGHNA and CDR2 YSLEER. Trimming cost V 5 bases and J 0 bases, with 17 bases left between them. CDR3 length: 18 residues. The CDR3 sequence is CASSYSVGGSSYNSPLHF. The CDR3 DNA is TGCGCCAGCAGCTACTCCGTCGGGGGCAGCTCCTATAATTCACCCCTCCACTTT.

This clonotype was observed a handful of times. The CDR3 nucleotides are TGTGCCAGCAGTTTGCCCCGACAGCGGGAGACTCACAATGAGCAGTTCTTC. The encoded protein is CASSLPRQRETHNEQFF. The chain combines TRBV28 with TRBJ2-1, with 8 bases lining up with TRBD2. Germline CDR1 and CDR2: MDHEN and SYDVKM. J was trimmed by 5 bases and V by 3 bases; bases with no gene match: 12. The CDR3 is made up of 17 amino acids.

This clonotype turned up a few times. Its ends do not fully match the called genes, so a read error is possible. The chain is built from TRBV10-3 and TRBJ2-6; D gene unclear. CDR3 length: 12 amino acids. The germline gives CDR1 ENHRY, CDR2 SYGVKD. The CDR3 DNA follows: TGCGCAAGTGACTCTGGGGCCAACGTCCTGACTTTC. Protein sequence: CASDSGANVLTF.

The chain recombines TRBV6-5 with TRBJ1-1, with D tentatively TRBD1 (5 bases). The length of the CDR3 is 14 residues. Per germline, CDR1 MNHEY and CDR2 SVGAGI. V was pared by 8 bases and J by 0 bases, with 13 bases between. The CDR3: CASRSHRLNTEAFF. The CDR3 DNA sequence: TGTGCCAGCCGTTCCCACAGGTTGAACACTGAAGCTTTCTTT.

The chain recombines TRBV19 with TRBJ2-3; possible D gene TRBD2, 5 bases. The germline V and J ends were trimmed by 6 bases and 1 base, with 11 bases remaining between them. This CDR3 spans 14 amino acids. Germline lookup yields CDR1 LNHDA and CDR2 SQIVND (reference sequence). In DNA, the CDR3 is TGTGCCAGTAGGAGGGATGTCGGCACAGATACGCAGTATTTT. Amino acid sequence: CASRRDVGTDTQYF.